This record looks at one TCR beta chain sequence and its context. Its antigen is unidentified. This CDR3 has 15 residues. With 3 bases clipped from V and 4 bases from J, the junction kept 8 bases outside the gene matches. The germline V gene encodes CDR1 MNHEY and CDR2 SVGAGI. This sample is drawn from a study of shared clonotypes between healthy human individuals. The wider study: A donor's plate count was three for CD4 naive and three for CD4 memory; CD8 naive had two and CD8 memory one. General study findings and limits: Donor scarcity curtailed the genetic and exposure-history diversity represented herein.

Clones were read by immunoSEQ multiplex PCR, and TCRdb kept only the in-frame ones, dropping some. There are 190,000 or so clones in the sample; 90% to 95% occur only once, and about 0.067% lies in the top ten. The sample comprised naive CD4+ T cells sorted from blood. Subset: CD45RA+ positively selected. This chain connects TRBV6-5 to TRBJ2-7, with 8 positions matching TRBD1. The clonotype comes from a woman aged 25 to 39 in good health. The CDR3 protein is CASSYSGQVDYEQYF. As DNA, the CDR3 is TGTGCCAGCAGTTATTCGGGACAGGTGGATTACGAGCAGTACTTC.